Detailed here is one T cell receptor beta chain. No antigen is known for it. Here immunoSEQ multiplex PCR was the method, and the copy in TCRdb shows in-frame clones only, minus some. The repertoire includes tens of thousands of clones, just under 80% of them detected once, and roughly 10% sits in the top ten. This entry belongs to a study of PD-1 blockade in classical Hodgkin lymphoma. The CDR3 runs 14 residues. Unmatched junction bases numbered 2, after V lost 4 bases and J lost 1 base. The V gene's germline CDR1 is SGHRS and CDR2 YFSETQ. As to time point: cycle 4 day 1 (C4D1), after 5 to 7 weeks of nivolumab. Each and every patient relapsed after autologous stem cell transplantation, and patients got differing brentuximab vedotin exposure. The study's findings and limits: Newly diagnosed patients and complete responders had comparable diversity at baseline. When set against healthy donors, newly diagnosed patients were reported to show lower baseline TCR diversity.

This chain links TRBV5-1 with TRBJ2-3, with 8 bases aligning to TRBD1. The sample here was peripheral blood mononuclear cells (PBMCs), taken before the fourth cycle of nivolumab. The TCR was taken from a human donor with classical Hodgkin lymphoma. The CDR3 here is CASSPDRGTDTQYF. The DNA for the CDR3 is TGCGCCAGCAGCCCGGACAGGGGCACAGATACGCAGTATTTT.